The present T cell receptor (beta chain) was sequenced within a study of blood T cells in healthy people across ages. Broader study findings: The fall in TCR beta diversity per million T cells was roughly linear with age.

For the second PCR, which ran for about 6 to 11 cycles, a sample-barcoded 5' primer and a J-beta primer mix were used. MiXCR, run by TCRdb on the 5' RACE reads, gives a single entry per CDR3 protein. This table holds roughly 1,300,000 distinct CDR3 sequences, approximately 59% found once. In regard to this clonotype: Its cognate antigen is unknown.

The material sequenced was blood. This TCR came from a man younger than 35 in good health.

CDR3 nucleotides: TGTGCCAGCAGTTGGTCCTCCACTTATTCTCCGGGACTGATGAACTATGGCTACACCTTC. It yields the protein CASSWSSTYSPGLMNYGYTF. The chain recombines TRBV6-2 or TRBV6-3 with TRBJ1-2; D may be TRBD1 (5 bases). The germline V gene has CDR1 MNHEY and CDR2 SVGEGT. V was clipped by 4 bases and J by 2 bases, with 29 bases between them. CDR3 length: 20 amino acids.